This T cell receptor beta chain was sequenced in a study of blood T cell repertoires in COVID-19. Study-wide background: In each case, the material was cDNA or gDNA derived from T cells, B-cell-depleted T cells, or PBMCs.

Residents of about two dozen US areas, aged roughly 18 to 89 years, made up the participants. All recovered Cohort 3 donors got two negative PCRs, got clearance, or saw symptom resolution. Sequencing was performed with immunoSEQ multiplex PCR; in TCRdb, only in-frame clones are kept and a portion is missing. Of approximately 480,000 clones listed, 75% to 90% were seen once; the top ten hold around 0.64%. Between the trimmed V and J ends, which lost 5 bases and 7 bases, there was a span of 9 bases. The CDR3 sequence is 12 residues long. CDR1 is MNHEY and CDR2 is SMNVEV in the germline V gene (reference sequence).

The sequence derives from a woman under 30 who had recovered from COVID-19. The sequenced sample was PBMCs or T cells enriched from blood (not recorded which). The rearrangement joins TRBV27 to TRBJ2-1, with D maybe TRBD2 (5 bases). Here the CDR3 reads CASSVGRNEQFF. The DNA for the CDR3 is TGTGCCAGCAGTGTAGGGAGAAATGAGCAGTTCTTC.